Each of the 23 T cell receptor beta chains below was sequenced from the same sample in a study of post-analysis software for immune sequencing data. Findings and limits, study-wide: In patients, TRBV5-6, TRBV5-1 and TRBV20-1 belonged to roughly five TRBV segments found more frequently than in controls.

Built from TCR beta cDNA, the libraries had unique molecular identifiers in them. Each CDR3 protein gets one entry after TCRdb re-called the PCR reads with MiXCR. The sample holds hundreds of thousands of distinct CDR3 sequences, less than 35% seen once. Which antigens these TCRs recognize remains unknown. The sample consisted of blood. Source of these receptors: a girl between 5 and 17 years old with multiple sclerosis.

This chain joins TRBV11-2 and TRBJ2-3, with TRBD2 matching over 9 bases. Germline assignment: CDR1 SGHAT and CDR2 FQNNGV. The ends lost 2 bases at V and 2 bases at J; junction bases unmatched: 8. This CDR3 is built from 17 residues. CDR3 loop: CASSLLATSGYTDTQYF. The CDR3 coding sequence is TGTGCCAGCAGCTTATTAGCGACTAGCGGTTACACAGATACGCAGTATTTT.

This clonotype turned up a few times. This chain links TRBV20-1 with TRBJ2-4; D may be TRBD1 or TRBD2 (6 bases each). Germline V CDR1 and CDR2: DFQATT, SNEGSKA (reference sequence). V lost 8 bases, J lost 5 bases, and 16 bases lay in between. The CDR3 totals 13 residues. This chain's CDR3 is CSPSRGGENIQYF. CDR3 in DNA: TGCAGTCCGAGCAGGGGCGGGGAAAACATTCAGTACTTC.

The table lists this clonotype with a few counts. One end of the junction does not line up with germline, which may come from a read error. This rearrangement joins TRBV3-1 to TRBJ2-3; TRBD2 agrees at 7 bases. The germline V gene has CDR1 LGHDT and CDR2 YNNKEL (reference sequence). The CDR3 totals 14 residues. DNA of the CDR3: TGTGTCAGCAGCCAAGGCGGGAGCGTTTTTACGCAGTATTTT. It codes for CVSSQGGSVFTQYF.

Details on this clonotype: In this CDR3 the conserved last residue, phenylalanine or tryptophan, is missing, so a read error is likely. The V and J genes are TRBV9 and TRBJ2-1; D is unclear. Trimming left V 1 base short and J 0 bases short, with 11 bases between. Germline V lookup: CDR1 SGDLS, CDR2 YYNGEE. The CDR3 length is 16 residues. DNA for the CDR3: TGTGCCAGCAGCGTACGTTCTGGGCGCTCCTACAATGAGCAGTTCTGC. Residues: CASSVRSGRSYNEQFC.

The genes are TRBV5-1 and TRBJ2-4; D is undetermined. CDR1 SGHRS and CDR2 YFSETQ come from the germline V gene. The CDR3 is made up of 15 amino acids. Trimming shortened V by 2 bases and J by 7 bases, and 16 bases separated the two germline ends. Here the CDR3 reads CASSFGRSYGNIQYF. In DNA form, the CDR3 reads TGCGCCAGCAGCTTCGGGCGGTCCTACGGGAACATTCAGTACTTC.

The V gene is TRBV5-1, the J gene TRBJ1-4; TRBD1 aligns across 9 bases. The CDR3 is 17 amino acids. Trimming took 0 bases from V and 7 from J; bases not matched to a gene: 10. CDR1 SGHRS and CDR2 YFSETQ come from the germline V gene. CDR3 sequence reads: CASSLGPGTGNGEKLFF. The CDR3 nucleotides are TGCGCCAGCAGCTTGGGTCCCGGGACAGGGAACGGTGAAAAACTGTTTTTT.

This clonotype has at least ten counts. The V call is TRBV29-1, the J call TRBJ2-1, with D possibly matching TRBD1 (6 bases). Trimming took off 3 bases at V and 0 bases at J, with 12 bases between the two ends. Per germline, CDR1 SQVTM and CDR2 ANQGSEA. The CDR3 contains 15 residues. The CDR3 spells CSVETQGSSYNEQFF. Here the CDR3 DNA reads TGCAGCGTTGAGACACAGGGAAGCTCCTACAATGAGCAGTTCTTC.

The gene calls are TRBV20-1 and TRBJ2-1; the D gene is possibly TRBD2 (5 bases). V was trimmed by 3 bases and J by 5 bases, leaving 8 bases between them. Germline CDR1 and CDR2: DFQATT and SNEGSKA (reference sequence). This CDR3 contains 12 residues. CDR3 bases: TGCAGTGCTAGGGACTTAAACAATGAGCAGTTCTTC. It translates to CSARDLNNEQFF.

The rearrangement joins TRBV10-3 to TRBJ2-7; D may correspond to TRBD1 or TRBD2 (5 bases each). The germline V gene has CDR1 ENHRY and CDR2 SYGVKD. V was clipped by 7 bases and J by 6 bases, with 13 bases between them. The CDR3 has 12 amino acids. DNA of the CDR3: TGTGCCATCAAAAGGGACCGGGGCGAGCAGTACTTC. Translated, it gives CAIKRDRGEQYF.

This rearrangement joins TRBV4-3 to TRBJ2-1, with 9 bases aligning to TRBD2. The CDR3 sequence is 18 residues long. Germline V gene data show CDR1 as LGHNA and CDR2 as YSLEER. The V segment lost 0 bases and the J segment 7 bases; nucleotides outside the gene matches: 13. CDR3 amino acids: CASSQEGRRLAGRNEQFF. The CDR3 DNA reads as TGCGCCAGCAGCCAAGAGGGTAGGCGGCTAGCGGGACGGAATGAGCAGTTCTTC.

V is TRBV7-9 and J is TRBJ2-1, with TRBD1 matching 7 bases. The trim removed 5 bases at V and 2 bases at J, leaving 9 bases unmatched. Germline lookup yields CDR1 SEHNR and CDR2 FQNEAQ (reference sequence). The CDR3 spans 16 residues. CDR3 residues: CASSRLEGQPYNEQFF. The CDR3 region has the DNA TGTGCCAGCAGCCGATTAGAGGGACAGCCCTACAATGAGCAGTTCTTC.

As to this clonotype: Germline and junction disagree at one end, which may indicate a read error. The chain joins TRBV20-1 to TRBJ2-7, with unresolved D. The CDR3 runs 11 residues. Germline CDR1 is DFQATT and CDR2 is SNEGSKA (reference sequence). As DNA, the CDR3 is TGCAGTGCCAGAGAGTCGGGCGAGCAGTACTTC. The encoded protein is CSARESGEQYF.

V and J are TRBV4-2 and TRBJ1-2; possible D gene TRBD1, 5 bases. The CDR3 loop spans 13 amino acids. CDR1 is LGHNA and CDR2 is YNFKEQ in the germline V gene. V was pared by 0 bases and J by 8 bases, with 10 bases between. In nucleotides, the CDR3 is TGTGCCAGCAGCCAAGATCAGGGAGGGGGCTACACCTTC. Its protein is CASSQDQGGGYTF.

Worth noting for this clonotype: This may be a read error, as it is one base from a much larger clone. J is TRBJ2-7 and V is TRBV11-2; D is unclear. Per the germline V gene, CDR1 is SGHAT and CDR2 is FQNNGV. This CDR3 has 15 amino acids. CDR3 protein: CANSLDLGQDYEQYF. The CDR3 DNA is TGTGCCAACAGCTTAGATCTTGGTCAGGACTACGAGCAGTACTTC.

This clonotype was recorded a few times. This sequence joins TRBV12-3 or TRBV12-4 and TRBJ2-4; TRBD1 is a possible D gene (5 bases). V shed 4 bases and J shed 6 bases, with 13 bases lying between them. The CDR3 totals 14 residues. The chain's CDR3 is CASSSAGSVNIQYF. The CDR3 DNA reads as TGTGCCAGCAGTTCGGCAGGGTCTGTAAACATTCAGTACTTC.

In its sample, this clonotype was seen many times. The rearrangement uses TRBV6-1 and TRBJ2-3, with 11 bases matching TRBD2. Germline values: CDR1 MNHNS, CDR2 SASEGT. The CDR3 consists of 16 residues. V shed 4 bases and J 4 bases; nucleotides not matched to a gene: 7. CDR3 residues: CASSATSGRRSDTQYF. In DNA form, the CDR3 reads TGTGCCAGCAGTGCTACTAGCGGGAGAAGATCAGATACGCAGTATTTT.

This clonotype was seen more than once but under ten times. V is TRBV4-3 and J is TRBJ1-2, with D unresolved. From germline, CDR1 is LGHNA and CDR2 YSLEER. The V gene lost 0 bases and the J gene lost 8 bases, with 10 bases spanning the gap. The CDR3 spans 13 residues. The CDR3 here is CASSQDLAKGYTF. The CDR3 DNA is TGCGCCAGCAGCCAAGATCTGGCCAAGGGCTACACCTTC.

V gene TRBV6-4 combines with J gene TRBJ2-7, with no clear D. Deletions cut 8 bases from V and 2 bases from J, with 7 bases between. The CDR3 runs 11 residues. Germline lookup yields CDR1 MRHNA and CDR2 SNTAGT. The CDR3 here is CASPGTYEQYF. As DNA, the CDR3 is TGTGCCAGCCCGGGCACCTACGAGCAGTACTTC.

The sample holds many counts of this clonotype. J is TRBJ2-5 and V is TRBV12-3 or TRBV12-4; 7 nucleotides align to TRBD2. V was clipped by 3 bases and J by 5 bases; unmatched bases: 3. This CDR3 is 13 amino acids long. For the CDR3, the DNA is TGTGCCAGCAGTTTGCGGGAGAAGGAGACCCAGTACTTC. It translates to CASSLREKETQYF.

The genes are TRBV24-1 and TRBJ1-1, with D hard to call. Trimming stripped 5 bases from V and 11 bases from J, with 2 bases between. Germline CDR1 reads KGHDR; CDR2 reads SFDVKD. The length of the CDR3 is 8 residues. CDR3 DNA sequence: TGTGCCACCAGTGGGGCTTTCTTT. This encodes CATSGAFF.

CDR3: CSAPTSNYEQYF. CDR3 bases: TGCAGTGCTCCGACCTCAAATTACGAGCAGTACTTC. The V and J genes are TRBV20-1 and TRBJ2-7; no reliable D call. This CDR3 comprises 12 residues. V dropped 5 bases and J dropped 4 bases, with 12 bases sitting between them. Germline CDR1 reads DFQATT; CDR2 reads SNEGSKA (reference sequence).

This clonotype has a handful of counts. This chain joins TRBV20-1 and TRBJ2-5; 7 bases are shared with TRBD2. The CDR3 is made up of 16 amino acids. With 5 bases clipped from V and 4 bases from J, the junction kept 16 bases outside the gene matches. Germline V gives CDR1 DFQATT, CDR2 SNEGSKA (reference sequence). The CDR3 loop reads CSARAGVPGSRETQYF. CDR3 nucleotides: TGCAGTGCTCGCGCGGGGGTTCCGGGGTCCAGAGAGACCCAGTACTTC.

This sequence joins TRBV5-1 and TRBJ1-1, with D unresolved. Deletions cut 4 bases from V and 3 bases from J, with 10 bases between. Germline V gene data show CDR1 as SGHRS and CDR2 as YFSETQ. CDR3 length: 13 residues. The CDR3 here is CASSLHSDTEAFF. DNA for the CDR3: TGCGCCAGCAGCCTGCATTCGGACACTGAAGCTTTCTTT.